This TCR beta chain was recovered during a study of OX40 agonist ivuxolimab in advanced cancers. Study details: Patients received ivuxolimab, an agonistic anti-OX40 (CD134) antibody. Ivuxolimab was delivered to patients intravenously every 2 weeks at doses spanning 0.01 to 10 mg/kg.

The germline V gene encodes CDR1 SGHRS and CDR2 YFSETQ. The germline V and J ends were trimmed by 6 bases and 0 bases, with 13 bases remaining between them. The CDR3 consists of 14 residues. Profiling relied on immunoSEQ multiplex PCR, and the TCRdb table lists in-frame clones only, not all of them. The sample includes about 48,000 clones, just over 85% of them seen just once. The sample in question was CD4+ or CD8+ T cells sorted from blood, obtained in a trial of the OX40 agonist ivuxolimab. The V gene is TRBV5-1, the J gene TRBJ2-7; TRBD1 or TRBD2 may be the D gene (5 bases each). This sequence was found in an adult with an advanced solid tumor such as melanoma, head and neck, liver or kidney cancer. CDR3 in amino acids: CASTPGTLSYEQYF. In DNA form, the CDR3 reads TGCGCCAGCACCCCCGGGACCCTCTCCTACGAGCAGTACTTC.